Presented here are 16 T cell receptor beta chains from one specimen sequenced in a study of blood T cell repertoires in COVID-19. TCRdb's copy holds only in-frame clones and misses some; the assay was immunoSEQ multiplex PCR. The data contain 20,000 to 25,000 clones, about 90% of them seen just once; the ten biggest clones take up around 6%. Material: peripheral blood. The receptor source for this set is a woman older than 75 with active COVID-19.

This sequence joins TRBV7-2 and TRBJ1-5, with D possibly being TRBD1 (5 bases). The CDR3 runs to 13 residues. Trimming shortened V by 1 base and J by 9 bases, and 10 bases separated the two germline ends. Germline CDR1 and CDR2: SGHTA and FQGNSA. The CDR3 nucleotides are TGTGCCAGCAGCTTAGACCTGCAGGGGCCCCAGCATTTT. It codes for CASSLDLQGPQHF.

The chain has TRBV12-3 or TRBV12-4 and TRBJ1-2, with TRBD1 matching over 8 bases. This CDR3 comprises 12 residues. The trim removed 6 bases at V and 8 bases at J, leaving 5 bases unmatched. The CDR3 DNA sequence: TGTGCCAGCAGACCAGGGGGCGAGGGCTACACCTTC. This translates into CASRPGGEGYTF.

The V gene is TRBV10-3, the J gene TRBJ2-7; 8 bases are a match to TRBD1. Trimming took 6 bases from V and 5 from J; bases not matched to a gene: 12. CDR3 size: 15 residues. The germline gives CDR1 ENHRY, CDR2 SYGVKD. CDR3 sequence: CAIRGTDRGGNEQYF. The CDR3 DNA follows: TGTGCCATCAGGGGAACCGACAGGGGAGGCAACGAGCAGTACTTC.

The rearrangement links TRBV27 to TRBJ1-2; 10 bases map to TRBD1. This CDR3 region has 13 residues. The V gene end was trimmed by 5 bases and the J gene end by 4 bases; junction bases not matched to a gene: 1. Looked up from germline, CDR1 is MNHEY and CDR2 is SMNVEV (reference sequence). The CDR3 sequence is CASSRQGAYGYTF. CDR3 DNA: TGTGCCAGCAGTCGACAGGGGGCCTATGGCTACACCTTC.

The chain has TRBV4-2 and TRBJ2-1; TRBD2 matches at 11 bases. The V gene end was trimmed by 4 bases and the J gene end by 8 bases; junction bases not matched to a gene: 10. The CDR3 is made up of 16 amino acids. The germline V gene has CDR1 LGHNA and CDR2 YNFKEQ. The CDR3 nucleotides read TGTGCCAGCAGCCCCAAAGGGACTAGCGGTTCAGATGAGCAGTTCTTC. It yields the protein CASSPKGTSGSDEQFF.

The chain employs TRBV2 and TRBJ2-7; 11 bases line up with TRBD2. In germline, CDR1 is SNHLY, CDR2 FYNNEI. This CDR3 has 15 residues. Losses at the gene ends were 2 bases for V and 9 bases for J; bases not matched to a gene: 9. This chain's CDR3 is CASSESGTSGIRQYF. The DNA of the CDR3 is TGTGCCAGCAGTGAAAGCGGGACTAGCGGTATTCGGCAGTACTTC.

The table lists this clone with a count of one. This chain links TRBV6-7 with TRBJ2-7; possible D gene TRBD1, 6 bases. TRBV6-7 is annotated as an ORF whose role is uncertain. V was cut by 7 bases and J by 3 bases, with 16 bases left in between. The CDR3 spans 14 residues. This CDR3 reads CASNQQGPLYEQYF. In DNA form, the CDR3 reads TGTGCCAGCAACCAACAGGGTCCCCTCTACGAGCAGTACTTC.

The chain recombines TRBV27 with TRBJ2-5; D gene ambiguous. Per the germline V gene, CDR1 is MNHEY and CDR2 is SMNVEV (reference sequence). The germline V and J ends were trimmed by 7 bases and 11 bases, with 5 bases remaining between them. This CDR3 region has 8 residues. CDR3 sequence reads: CASTRQYF. In DNA form, the CDR3 reads TGTGCCAGCACCCGGCAGTACTTC.

The chain joins TRBV7-9 to TRBJ2-2; 7 bases match TRBD1. J was trimmed by 1 base and V by 4 bases; bases with no gene match: 3. The germline gives CDR1 SEHNR, CDR2 FQNEAQ (reference sequence). This CDR3 contains 15 residues. CDR3 in amino acids: CASSWRTGNTGELFF. The CDR3 DNA reads TGTGCCAGCAGCTGGAGGACAGGGAACACCGGGGAGCTGTTTTTT.

As DNA, the CDR3 is TGTGCCAGCAGCCGAACCCGGACTAGCGGGGACACAGATACGCAGTATTTT. Translated: CASSRTRTSGDTDTQYF. The rearrangement joins TRBV13 to TRBJ2-3; 12 bases map to TRBD2. Unmatched junction bases numbered 8, after V lost 5 bases and J lost 2 bases. The length of the CDR3 is 17 residues. Germline values: CDR1 PRHDT, CDR2 FYEKMQ (reference sequence).

V and J are TRBV7-9 and TRBJ2-2; D possibly corresponds to TRBD1 (6 bases). V lost 11 bases, J lost 4 bases, and 17 bases lay in between. The germline V gene has CDR1 SEHNR and CDR2 FQNEAQ (reference sequence). This CDR3 region has 14 residues. CDR3 nucleotides: TGTGCCCCTCGCAGGGGCGAAGCCACCGGGGAGCTGTTTTTT. Translated, it gives CAPRRGEATGELFF.

This rearrangement joins TRBV5-1 to TRBJ1-6; D call uncertain. The CDR3 covers 14 residues. CDR1 is SGHRS and CDR2 is YFSETQ in the germline V gene. V lost 0 bases and J 9 bases, leaving 10 bases between the germline ends. This CDR3 is CASSLGEQSSPLHF. The CDR3 bases are TGCGCCAGCAGCTTGGGAGAACAGAGTTCACCCCTCCACTTT. Complete variable domain (other parts from reference TRBV5-1 and TRBJ1-6): KAGVTQTPRYLIKTRGQQVTLSCSPISGHRSVSWYQQTPGQGLQFLFEYFSETQRNKGNFPGRFSGRQFSNSRSEMNVSTLELGDSALYLCASSLGEQSSPLHFGNGTRLTVT.

The chain couples TRBV21-1 to TRBJ2-5; the table's D call, TRBD2, has no DNA check behind it. TRBV21-1 is a known pseudogene. The CDR3 has 14 residues. CDR3 sequence: CASSKVRGSETQYF. The CDR3 DNA is TGTGCCAGCAGCAAAGTAAGAGGGTCTGAGACCCAGTACTTC.

V usage is TRBV4-1 and J usage is TRBJ2-7; D may be TRBD2 (5 bases). CDR3 size: 15 residues. The V gene's germline CDR1 is MGHRA and CDR2 YSYEKL. Trimming removed 0 bases at V and 6 bases at J, with 15 bases between. The CDR3: CASSQDEGEKREQYF. The CDR3 DNA reads TGCGCCAGCAGCCAAGATGAGGGTGAGAAACGCGAGCAGTACTTC.

J is TRBJ1-5 and V is TRBV4-3, with 8 nucleotides matching TRBD1. V lost 2 bases to trimming and J lost 6 bases; unmatched junction nucleotides: 3. The CDR3 runs 14 residues. Germline V gene data show CDR1 as LGHNA and CDR2 as YSLEER. The CDR3 region is CASSQTTGGQPQHF. The CDR3 nucleotides read TGCGCCAGCAGCCAAACAACAGGGGGTCAGCCCCAGCATTTT.

The chain joins TRBV9 to TRBJ1-2, with 7 bases lining up with TRBD1. V gave up 0 bases and J gave up 8 bases; unmatched junction bases: 10. Germline V CDR1 and CDR2: SGDLS, YYNGEE. The CDR3 runs to 15 residues. The CDR3 DNA is TGTGCCAGCAGCGTAGAAAACAGGGGCGAGGGCGGCTACACCTTC. Translated: CASSVENRGEGGYTF.